This T cell receptor beta chain was documented in a study of T cells in women clearing cervical HPV infection. Study results and caveats: A classifier using richness and V gene abundances reached an AUC of approximately 0.8.

Libraries were prepared by immunoSEQ multiplex PCR; TCRdb keeps only in-frame clonotypes and omits some of them. Its table lists 45,000 to 55,000 clones. With respect to this clone: Its matching antigen is unknown.

The sequencing input was blood buffy coat. The clonotype originates from a woman aged 18-69 years with a cervical HPV16 infection that either progressed to CIN3+ or cleared (not recorded which).

CDR3 residues: CASSRQGGANEKLFF. CDR3 DNA (partial): TGTGCCAGCAGTCGACAGGGGGGAGCTAATGAAAAA. The rearrangement joins TRBV2 to TRBJ1-4; 9 bases are a match to TRBD1. The read halts 3 residues ahead of the CDR3 end, with the missing end drawn from the germline J gene. Germline V gives CDR1 SNHLY, CDR2 FYNNEI. V trimming: 5 bases; J trimming: 3 bases; junction bases outside the gene matches: 4. The CDR3 loop spans 15 amino acids.